This is a list of T cell receptor beta chains from one sample in a study of blood T cell repertoires in COVID-19. Produced via immunoSEQ multiplex PCR; TCRdb's table is partial and in-frame only. The top ten hold about 3% of the sample, which has roughly 170,000 clones, roughly 86% seen once. Sample: peripheral blood. These receptors all stem from a man in his forties with active or convalescent COVID-19. Both conserved end residues are part of each CDR3. D genes are given only for firm matches. Clone size appears in some rows only: once, few, many, or a class for an expanded clone.

>TRBV5-1|.|.|TRBJ2-2
CASTPIPGDNTGELFF
TGCGCCAGCACCCCCATCCCGGGGGACAACACCGGGGAGCTGTTTTTT
>TRBV30|.|.|TRBJ1-1
CAWGGGPEAFF
TGTGCCTGGGGGGGAGGACCCGAGGCTTTCTTT
>TRBV11-3|.|.|TRBJ2-2
CASSLGGSRNTGELFF
TGTGCCAGCAGCTTAGGAGGCAGCCGGAACACCGGGGAGCTGTTTTTT
>TRBV24-1|TRBD1|.|TRBJ1-2
CATSDPHSAGTDNYGYTF
TGTGCCACCAGTGACCCCCACTCGGCCGGGACAGATAACTATGGCTACACCTTC
>TRBV5-1|.|.|TRBJ1-6
CASSSDSSYNSPLHF
TGCGCCAGCAGCTCCGACAGCTCCTATAATTCACCCCTCCACTTT
>TRBV28|.|.|TRBJ2-4
CASSLLGHANLAKNIQYF
TGTGCCAGCAGTTTACTGGGACATGCAAACTTAGCCAAAAACATTCAGTACTTC
>TRBV3-1/TRBV3-2|.|.|TRBJ2-2
CASSQDGIQTGELFF
TGTGCCAGCAGCCAAGACGGGATCCAGACCGGGGAGCTGTTTTTT
>TRBV6-6|.|.|TRBJ1-1
CASSLGTPGLGAFF
TGTGCCAGCAGTCTCGGGACACCGGGGCTTGGCGCTTTCTTT
>TRBV7-8|TRBD2|once|TRBJ2-3
CASGGEWDTQYF
TGTGCCAGCGGGGGGGAATGGGATACGCAGTATTTT
>TRBV2|.|few|TRBJ1-5
CASSLKGTFGNQPQHF
TGTGCCAGCAGTCTTAAGGGGACATTTGGCAATCAGCCCCAGCATTTT
>TRBV4-1|TRBD2|once|TRBJ2-7
CASSLGLEYEQYF
TGCGCCAGCAGCCTCGGACTAGAGTACGAGCAGTACTTC
>TRBV6-5|.|once|TRBJ1-5
CASRPGHENQPQHF
TGTGCCAGCAGGCCCGGACACGAGAATCAGCCCCAGCATTTT
>TRBV5-1|.|.|TRBJ2-4
CASRGTGARNIQYF
TGCGCCAGCAGAGGCACTGGGGCTCGAAACATTCAGTACTTC
>TRBV5-6|.|.|TRBJ2-7
CASSLGGTPYEQYF
TGTGCCAGCAGCTTGGGCGGGACCCCTTACGAGCAGTACTTC
>TRBV7-6|.|.|TRBJ1-6
CASSSRQAYNSPLHF
TGTGCCAGCAGCTCGAGACAGGCATATAATTCACCCCTCCACTTT
>TRBV11-3|TRBD1|.|TRBJ2-7
CASSFLIGTGGEQYF
TGTGCCAGCAGCTTTCTGATCGGGACAGGGGGTGAGCAGTACTTC
>TRBV11-3|.|.|TRBJ2-5
CASRLSGGIQETQYF
TGTGCCAGCAGACTTAGTGGGGGGATCCAAGAGACCCAGTACTTC
>TRBV18|TRBD1|.|TRBJ2-3
CASSLPGTARTQYF
TGTGCCAGCTCACTTCCCGGGACAGCTAGAACGCAGTATTTT
>TRBV18|.|.|TRBJ2-3
CASSPTRGSADTQYF
TGTGCCAGCTCACCAACCCGGGGGAGCGCAGATACGCAGTATTTT
>TRBV28|.|.|TRBJ1-1
CASRPDKWNTEAFF
TGTGCCAGCAGGCCTGACAAGTGGAACACTGAAGCTTTCTTT
>TRBV9|TRBD1|.|TRBJ2-5
CASSVDLQGVKETQYF
TGTGCCAGCAGCGTAGATCTGCAGGGGGTTAAGGAGACCCAGTACTTC
>TRBV28|.|.|TRBJ2-7
CAARGTGSYEQYF
TGTGCCGCGAGGGGGACGGGTTCCTACGAGCAGTACTTC
>TRBV6-5|.|.|TRBJ2-7
CASTTETYEQYF
TGTGCCAGCACCACAGAGACCTACGAGCAGTACTTC
>TRBV6-1|.|.|TRBJ2-1
CASSEQGPYNEQFF
TGTGCCAGCAGTGAACAGGGGCCGTACAATGAGCAGTTCTTC
>TRBV10-2|.|.|TRBJ2-7
CASSQPRQAYEQYF
TGCGCCAGCAGCCAGCCCAGACAGGCCTACGAGCAGTACTTC
>TRBV4-1|.|.|TRBJ1-2
CASSQVSRGGYTF
TGCGCCAGCAGCCAAGTCAGCAGGGGTGGCTACACCTTC
>TRBV28|.|.|TRBJ2-2
CASLTGNTGELFF
TGTGCCAGCTTAACAGGGAACACCGGGGAGCTGTTTTTT
>TRBV4-1|.|once|TRBJ2-7
CASSQAAGSSYEQYF
TGCGCCAGCAGCCAAGCTGCGGGTTCGAGCTACGAGCAGTACTTC
>TRBV19|TRBD1|.|TRBJ1-2
CASSESGTGDVYTF
TGTGCCAGTAGTGAGTCCGGGACAGGCGATGTCTACACCTTC
>TRBV9|TRBD2|.|TRBJ2-3
CASSVSSGETDTQYF
TGTGCCAGCAGCGTATCTAGCGGGGAGACAGATACGCAGTATTTT
>TRBV20-1|.|.|TRBJ2-5
CSASWRDETQYF
TGCAGTGCTAGTTGGAGAGATGAGACCCAGTACTTC
>TRBV4-1|.|.|TRBJ2-2
CASSSPGLSTGELFF
TGCGCCAGCAGTTCTCCGGGACTTAGCACCGGGGAGCTGTTTTTT
>TRBV2|.|.|TRBJ1-1
CASSEFELTGTEAFF
TGTGCCAGCAGTGAATTCGAACTGACTGGCACTGAAGCTTTCTTT
>TRBV12-3/TRBV12-4|.|.|TRBJ1-4
CASRTNTEEKLFF
TGTGCCAGCAGGACAAACACTGAAGAAAAACTGTTTTTT
>TRBV28|.|.|TRBJ1-1
CASSLTQGRLNTEAFF
TGTGCCAGCAGTTTAACCCAGGGGCGCTTGAACACTGAAGCTTTCTTT
>TRBV13|.|.|TRBJ1-1
CASSLGPGWNTEAFF
TGTGCCAGCAGCTTAGGCCCCGGTTGGAACACTGAAGCTTTCTTT
>TRBV5-6|.|few|TRBJ1-2
CASSLGLGDYGYTF
TGTGCCAGCAGCTTGGGACTCGGCGACTATGGCTACACCTTC
>TRBV28|TRBD2|.|TRBJ2-3
CASSLAGDLRSVTQYF
TGTGCCAGCAGTTTAGCGGGGGACCTCCGAAGCGTTACGCAGTATTTT
>TRBV15|.|.|TRBJ1-1
CATSREGGMNTEAFF
TGTGCCACCAGCAGAGAGGGGGGGATGAACACTGAAGCTTTCTTT
>TRBV7-3|TRBD2|once|TRBJ2-1
CASSRSGGHSVDEQFF
TGTGCCAGCAGTCGTAGCGGGGGCCATAGTGTCGATGAGCAGTTCTTC
>TRBV28|.|.|TRBJ1-1
CASRTRPNTEAFF
TGTGCCAGCAGGACGAGGCCGAACACTGAAGCTTTCTTT
>TRBV28|.|.|TRBJ2-7
CASSLAARSYEQYF
TGTGCCAGCAGTCTAGCCGCGCGCTCCTACGAGCAGTACTTC
>TRBV3-1/TRBV3-2|.|.|TRBJ1-2
CASSRLDSYYGYTF
TGTGCCAGCAGCCGCCTGGACAGCTACTATGGCTACACCTTC
>TRBV25-1|.|.|TRBJ1-5
CASRSQGQPQHF
TGTGCCAGCAGATCCCAGGGTCAGCCCCAGCATTTT
>TRBV2|TRBD1|few|TRBJ1-6
CASTWGQLSSYNSPLHF
TGTGCCAGCACTTGGGGACAGCTAAGCTCCTATAATTCACCCCTCCACTTT